This T cell receptor beta chain was found in a study of T-cell reconstitution after alpha-beta-depleted transplantation in children. The V gene's germline CDR1 is MDHEN and CDR2 SYDVKM. The ends were cut back, 2 bases at V and 5 bases at J, with 19 bases in the middle. CDR3 size: 17 residues. Construction of the TCRbeta library involved unique molecular identifiers. In TCRdb, the PCR reads were re-called with MiXCR into one record per CDR3 protein. Here the sample spans about 410,000 distinct CDR3 sequences, just over 20% being singletons. This clonotype was seen only a few times. This chain links TRBV28 with TRBJ1-5; D may be TRBD1 (6 bases). The receptor was derived from a human donor who donated a stem cell graft to a child with acute myeloid leukemia. Sequenced material: PBMCs from the stem cell graft donor, taken from the stem cell graft. CDR3 in amino acids: CASSLNRWSGAYQPQHF. For the CDR3, the DNA is TGTGCCAGCAGTTTAAACCGATGGTCGGGGGCGTATCAGCCCCAGCATTTT.